This T cell receptor beta chain was recovered during a study of T cell clonotyping in hematopoietic cell transplantation. In the case of this clone: The antigen remains unidentified.

V was shortened by 1 base and J by 7 bases, with 8 bases between the two germline ends. Germline-derived CDR1 and CDR2 are SEHNR and FQNEAQ (reference sequence). This CDR3 is 14 amino acids long. Data came from immunoSEQ multiplex PCR; TCRdb stores just in-frame clones and leaves some out. Of nearly 9,000 clones detected, 85% appear once; the ten largest clones hold roughly 32%. Findings of the study overall: Pathologically expanded recipient clonotypes increased progressively from day 30 to day 180 as diversity fell.

This clonotype originated in a female patient aged 25-39 years who had an allogeneic stem cell transplant, so the T cells may come from the graft donor. Some clones in this sample may be carry-over from other donors' samples. Material: PBMCs, obtained 180 days after allogeneic stem cell transplant. This sequence joins TRBV7-9 and TRBJ1-6, with unresolved D. Written as DNA, the CDR3 is TGTGCCAGCAGCTTAGGTCTCGGCAATTCACCCCTCCACTTT. Translated: CASSLGLGNSPLHF.